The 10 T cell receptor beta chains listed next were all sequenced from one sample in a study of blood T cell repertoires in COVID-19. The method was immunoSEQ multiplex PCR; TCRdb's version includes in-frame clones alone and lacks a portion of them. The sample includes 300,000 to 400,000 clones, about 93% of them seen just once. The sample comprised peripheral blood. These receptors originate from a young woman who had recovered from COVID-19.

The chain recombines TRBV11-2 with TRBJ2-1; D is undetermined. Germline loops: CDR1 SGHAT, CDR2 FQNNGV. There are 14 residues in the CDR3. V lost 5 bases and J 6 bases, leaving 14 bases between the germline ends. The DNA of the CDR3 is TGTGCCAGCAGCCCCCCAGGCTGGGCCAATGAGCAGTTCTTC. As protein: CASSPPGWANEQFF. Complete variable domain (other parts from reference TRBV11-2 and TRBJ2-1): EAGVAQSPRYKIIEKRQSVAFWCNPISGHATLYWYQQILGQGPKLLIQFQNNGVVDDSQLPKDRFSAERLKGVDSTLKIQPAKLEDSAVYLCASSPPGWANEQFFGPGTRLTVL.

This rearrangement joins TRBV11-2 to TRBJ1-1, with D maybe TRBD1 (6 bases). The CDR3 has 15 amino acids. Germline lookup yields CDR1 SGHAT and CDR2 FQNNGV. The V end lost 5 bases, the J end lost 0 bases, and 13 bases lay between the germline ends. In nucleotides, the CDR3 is TGTGCCAGCAGCCACGGACAGAAAATGAACACTGAAGCTTTCTTT. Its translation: CASSHGQKMNTEAFF.

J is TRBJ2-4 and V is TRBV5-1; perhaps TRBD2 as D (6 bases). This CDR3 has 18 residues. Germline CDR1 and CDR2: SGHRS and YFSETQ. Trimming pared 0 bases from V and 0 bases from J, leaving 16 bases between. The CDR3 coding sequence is TGCGCCAGCAGCTTGGGGTTCTCGGACTATGAAGCCAAAAACATTCAGTACTTC. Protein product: CASSLGFSDYEAKNIQYF.

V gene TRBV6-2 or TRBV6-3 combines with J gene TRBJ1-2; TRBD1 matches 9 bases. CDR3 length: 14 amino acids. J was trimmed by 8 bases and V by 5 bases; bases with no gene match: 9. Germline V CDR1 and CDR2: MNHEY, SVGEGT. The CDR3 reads CASSPTGQGRGYTF. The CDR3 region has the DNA TGTGCCAGCAGTCCAACGGGACAGGGTCGCGGCTACACCTTC.

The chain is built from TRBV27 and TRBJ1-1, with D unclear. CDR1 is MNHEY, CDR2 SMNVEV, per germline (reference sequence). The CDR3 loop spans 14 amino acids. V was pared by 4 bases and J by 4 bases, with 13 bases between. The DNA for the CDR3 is TGTGCCAGCAGTTCCCGGGGTAGGAGCACTGAAGCTTTCTTT. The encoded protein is CASSSRGRSTEAFF.

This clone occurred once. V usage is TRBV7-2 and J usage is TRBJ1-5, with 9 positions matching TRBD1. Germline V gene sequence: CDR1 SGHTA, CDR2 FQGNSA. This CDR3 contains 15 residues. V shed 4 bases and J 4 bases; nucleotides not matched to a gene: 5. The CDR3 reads CASSSSGTGNQPQHF. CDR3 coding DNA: TGTGCCAGCAGCTCTTCCGGGACAGGGAATCAGCCCCAGCATTTT. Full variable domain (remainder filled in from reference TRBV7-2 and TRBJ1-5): GAGVSQSPSNKVTEKGKDVELRCDPISGHTALYWYRQSLGQGLEFLIYFQGNSAPDKSGLPSDRFSAERTGGSVSTLTIQRTQQEDSAVYLCASSSSGTGNQPQHFGDGTRLSIL.

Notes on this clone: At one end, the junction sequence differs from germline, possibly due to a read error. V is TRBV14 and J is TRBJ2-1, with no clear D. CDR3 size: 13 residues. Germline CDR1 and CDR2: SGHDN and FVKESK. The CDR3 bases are TGTGCCAGCAGCCTGGGCTCCAACAATGAGCAGTTCTTC. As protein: CASSLGSNNEQFF.

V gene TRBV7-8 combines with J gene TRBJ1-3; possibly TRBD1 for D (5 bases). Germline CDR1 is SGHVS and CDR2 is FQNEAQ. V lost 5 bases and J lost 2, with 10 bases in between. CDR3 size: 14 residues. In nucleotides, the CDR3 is TGTGCCAGCAGCAGGGAGGGGCCTGGAAACACCATATATTTT. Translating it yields CASSREGPGNTIYF.

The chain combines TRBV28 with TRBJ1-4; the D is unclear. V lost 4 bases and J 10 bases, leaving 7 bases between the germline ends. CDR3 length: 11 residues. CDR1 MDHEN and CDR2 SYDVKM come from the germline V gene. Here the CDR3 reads CASSSPVKLFF. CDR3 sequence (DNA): TGTGCCAGCAGTTCCCCAGTAAAACTGTTTTTT.

The CDR3 protein is CASSETIEGLTSGNTIYF. CDR3 bases: TGTGCCAGCTCAGAGACGATTGAGGGCCTCACCTCTGGAAACACCATATATTTT. This sequence joins TRBV18 and TRBJ1-3; D not certain. CDR3 length: 18 residues. From germline, CDR1 is KGHSH and CDR2 LQKENI. Trimming left V 5 bases short and J 0 bases short, with 20 bases between.